The T cell receptor beta chain under discussion was sequenced for a study of response to subunit inactivated influenza vaccine. Study-wide points: The authors suggested that few new T cells are recruited per seasonal influenza vaccination.

TCRdb passed the RT-PCR reads through MiXCR, listing each CDR3 protein once. The sample carries around 470,000 distinct CDR3 sequences, 6% to 9% recorded once. Concerning this clonotype: Its target is not known.

Germline CDR1 SGHAT, CDR2 FQNNGV. V lost 7 bases and J lost 4; bases outside the gene matches: 24. The CDR3 has 20 amino acids. The TCR comes from a man aged 45 to 75 who received an inactivated influenza vaccine. This specimen was PBMCs from blood, taken 23 to 25 months after vaccination. V is TRBV11-2 and J is TRBJ2-1; TRBD2 agrees at 8 bases. CDR3 nucleotides: TGTGCCAGCACCCCGGAAAATGTGAGCGGGAGAACCCCCAGATACAATGAGCAGTTCTTC. This gives the protein CASTPENVSGRTPRYNEQFF.